This T cell receptor (beta chain) was found in a study of cytomegalovirus exposure and HLA in healthy donors. The overall study: A later analysis reported the same platform for the 110 or so validation repertoires and the roughly 670 first-cohort repertoires. Findings and limits, study-wide: Cytomegalovirus-associated status was assigned to approximately 160 TCR beta chains. In the roughly 110 validation repertoires, just under 95% of cluster scores exceeded 0, per a later analysis.

Separate from the 666-subject first cohort was the roughly 120-subject validation cohort, to which the donors belonged. Only in-frame clones appear in the TCRdb table, and some are missing; sequencing was by immunoSEQ multiplex PCR. The data show some 86,000 clones, under 95% seen once. CDR1 and CDR2 from the germline V gene are LGHNA and YNFKEQ. This CDR3 spans 15 amino acids. The J segment lost 1 base and the V segment lost 4 bases, leaving 3 bases of the junction unmatched. Details on this clone: Its antigen is as yet unknown.

The chain carries TRBV4-2 and TRBJ2-3; TRBD2 matches 9 bases. The sequence came from a woman in her 30s in good health and CMV-seronegative. Source material: PBMCs. The CDR3 coding sequence is TGTGCCAGCAGCCTTCGGACTAGCGGCACAGATACGCAGTATTTT. This encodes CASSLRTSGTDTQYF.